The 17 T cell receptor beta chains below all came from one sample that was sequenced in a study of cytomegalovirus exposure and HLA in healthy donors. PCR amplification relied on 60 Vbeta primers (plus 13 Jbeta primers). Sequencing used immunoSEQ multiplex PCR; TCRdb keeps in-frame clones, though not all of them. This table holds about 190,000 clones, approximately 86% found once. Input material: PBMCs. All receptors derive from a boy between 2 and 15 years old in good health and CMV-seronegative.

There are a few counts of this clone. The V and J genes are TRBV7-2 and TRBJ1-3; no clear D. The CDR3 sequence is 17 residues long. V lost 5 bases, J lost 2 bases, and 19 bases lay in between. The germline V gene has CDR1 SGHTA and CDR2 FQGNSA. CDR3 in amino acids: CASSRSPVQAAGNTIYF. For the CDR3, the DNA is TGTGCCAGCAGCCGGTCCCCAGTGCAGGCTGCTGGAAACACCATATATTTT. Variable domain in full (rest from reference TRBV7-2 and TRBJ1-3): GAGVSQSPSNKVTEKGKDVELRCDPISGHTALYWYRQSLGQGLEFLIYFQGNSAPDKSGLPSDRFSAERTGGSVSTLTIQRTQQEDSAVYLCASSRSPVQAAGNTIYFGEGSWLTVV.

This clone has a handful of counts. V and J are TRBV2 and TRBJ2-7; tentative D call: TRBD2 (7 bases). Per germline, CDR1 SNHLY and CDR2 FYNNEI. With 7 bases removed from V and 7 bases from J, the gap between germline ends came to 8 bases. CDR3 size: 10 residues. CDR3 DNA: TGTGCCAGCAAGGGGGGGGAGCAGTACTTC. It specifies CASKGGEQYF.

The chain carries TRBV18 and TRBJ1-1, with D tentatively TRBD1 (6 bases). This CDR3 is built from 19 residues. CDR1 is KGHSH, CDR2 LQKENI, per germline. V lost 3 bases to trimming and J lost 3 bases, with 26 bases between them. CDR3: CASSPYLSAGGRGDTEAFF. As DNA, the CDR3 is TGTGCCAGCTCACCCTATCTTTCGGCCGGGGGGCGAGGGGACACTGAAGCTTTCTTT. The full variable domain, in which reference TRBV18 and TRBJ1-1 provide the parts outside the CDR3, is NAGVMQNPRHLVRRRGQEARLRCSPMKGHSHVYWYRQLPEEGLKFMVYLQKENIIDESGMPKERFSAEFPKEGPSILRIQQVVRGDSAAYFCASSPYLSAGGRGDTEAFFGQGTRLTVV.

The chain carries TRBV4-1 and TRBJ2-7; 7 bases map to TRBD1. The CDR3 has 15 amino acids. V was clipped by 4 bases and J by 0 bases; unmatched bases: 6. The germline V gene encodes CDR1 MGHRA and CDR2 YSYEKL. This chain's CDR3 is CASSPIRDSSYEQYF. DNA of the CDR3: TGCGCCAGCAGCCCCATACGGGACAGCTCCTACGAGCAGTACTTC.

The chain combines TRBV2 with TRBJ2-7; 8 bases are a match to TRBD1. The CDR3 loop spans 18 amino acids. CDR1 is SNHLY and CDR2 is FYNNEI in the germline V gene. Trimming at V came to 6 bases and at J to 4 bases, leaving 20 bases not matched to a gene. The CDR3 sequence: CASSVRVGGRGHFYEQYF. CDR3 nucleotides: TGTGCCAGCAGCGTGAGGGTCGGAGGCAGGGGGCACTTTTACGAGCAGTACTTC. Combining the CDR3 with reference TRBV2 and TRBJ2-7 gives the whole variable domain EPEVTQTPSHQVTQMGQEVILRCVPISNHLYFYWYRQILGQKVEFLVSFYNNEISEKSEIFDDQFSVERPDGSNFTLKIRSTKLEDSAMYFCASSVRVGGRGHFYEQYFGPGTRLTVT.

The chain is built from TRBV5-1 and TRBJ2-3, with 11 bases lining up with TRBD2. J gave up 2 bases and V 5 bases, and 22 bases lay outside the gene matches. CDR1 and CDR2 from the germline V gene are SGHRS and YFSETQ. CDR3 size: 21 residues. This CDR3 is CASSTSDPQKLAGVSTDTQYF. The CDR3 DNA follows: TGCGCCAGCAGTACCTCCGACCCCCAGAAACTAGCGGGGGTTTCCACAGATACGCAGTATTTT.

The CDR3 region is CASSEALQGARGYTF. The DNA for the CDR3 is TGTGCCAGCAGTGAAGCGCTTCAGGGGGCGCGAGGCTACACCTTC. This chain uses TRBV6-1 with TRBJ1-2, with 8 bases matching TRBD1. The V and J ends lost 0 bases and 8 bases, in that order; junction bases with no gene match: 8. Germline V gives CDR1 MNHNS, CDR2 SASEGT. The CDR3 extends over 15 amino acids.

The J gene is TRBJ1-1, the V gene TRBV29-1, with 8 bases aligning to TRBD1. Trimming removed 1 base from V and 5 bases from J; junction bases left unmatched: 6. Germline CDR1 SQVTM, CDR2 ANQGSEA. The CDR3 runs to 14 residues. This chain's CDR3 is CSVEVLRGRTEAFF. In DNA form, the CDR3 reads TGCAGCGTTGAAGTTCTCAGGGGGCGAACTGAAGCTTTCTTT.

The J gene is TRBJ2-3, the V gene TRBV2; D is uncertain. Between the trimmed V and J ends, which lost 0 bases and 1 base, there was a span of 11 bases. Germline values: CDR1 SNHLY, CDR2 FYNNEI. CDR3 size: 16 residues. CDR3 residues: CASSEALPGRTDTQYF. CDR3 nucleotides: TGTGCCAGCAGTGAAGCTCTTCCGGGTCGCACAGATACGCAGTATTTT.

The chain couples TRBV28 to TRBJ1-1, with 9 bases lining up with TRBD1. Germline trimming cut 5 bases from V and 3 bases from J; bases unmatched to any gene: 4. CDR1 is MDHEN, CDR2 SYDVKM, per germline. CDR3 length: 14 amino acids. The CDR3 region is CASSDRGEDTEAFF. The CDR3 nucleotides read TGTGCCAGCAGTGACAGGGGGGAGGACACTGAAGCTTTCTTT. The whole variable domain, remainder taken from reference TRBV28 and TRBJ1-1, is DVKVTQSSRYLVKRTGEKVFLECVQDMDHENMFWYRQDPGLGLRLIYFSYDVKMKEKGDIPEGYSVSREKKERFSLILESASTNQTSMYLCASSDRGEDTEAFFGQGTRLTVV.

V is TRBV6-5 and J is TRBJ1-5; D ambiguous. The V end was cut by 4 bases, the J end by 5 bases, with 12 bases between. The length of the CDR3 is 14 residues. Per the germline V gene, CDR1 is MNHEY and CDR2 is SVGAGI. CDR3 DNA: TGTGCCAGCAGTTGGGCTGGGCCAGATCAGCCCCAGCATTTT. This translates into CASSWAGPDQPQHF.

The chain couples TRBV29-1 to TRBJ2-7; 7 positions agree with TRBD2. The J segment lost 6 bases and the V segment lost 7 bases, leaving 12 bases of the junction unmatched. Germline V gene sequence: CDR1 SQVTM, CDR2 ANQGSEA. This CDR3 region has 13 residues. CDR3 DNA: TGCAGCGGGGGGGGAGCAGTCCTCAGCGAGCAGTACTTC. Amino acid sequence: CSGGGAVLSEQYF.

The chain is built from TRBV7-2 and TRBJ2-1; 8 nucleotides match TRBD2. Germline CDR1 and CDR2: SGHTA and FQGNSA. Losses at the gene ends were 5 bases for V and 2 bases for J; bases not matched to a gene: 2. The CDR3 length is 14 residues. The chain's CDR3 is CASSPGLAYNEQFF. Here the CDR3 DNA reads TGTGCCAGCAGCCCGGGACTAGCCTACAATGAGCAGTTCTTC.

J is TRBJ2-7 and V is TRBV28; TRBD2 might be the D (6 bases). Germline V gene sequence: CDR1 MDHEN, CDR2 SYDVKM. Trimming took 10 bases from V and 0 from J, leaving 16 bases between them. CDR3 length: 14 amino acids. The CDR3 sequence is CATLRWGDSYEQYF. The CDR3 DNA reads TGTGCCACTCTACGCTGGGGGGACTCCTACGAGCAGTACTTC.

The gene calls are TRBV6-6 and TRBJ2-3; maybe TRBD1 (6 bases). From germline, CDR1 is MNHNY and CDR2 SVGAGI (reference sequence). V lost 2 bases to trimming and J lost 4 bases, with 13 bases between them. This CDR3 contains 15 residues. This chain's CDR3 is CASSYPFQGPDTQYF. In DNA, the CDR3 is TGTGCCAGCAGTTACCCTTTTCAGGGGCCAGATACGCAGTATTTT.

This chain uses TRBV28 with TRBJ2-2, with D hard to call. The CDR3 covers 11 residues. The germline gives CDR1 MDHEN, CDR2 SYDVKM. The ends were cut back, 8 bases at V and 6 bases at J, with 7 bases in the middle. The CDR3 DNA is TGTGCCAGCTTATTCTCCGGGGAGCTGTTTTTT. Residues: CASLFSGELFF.

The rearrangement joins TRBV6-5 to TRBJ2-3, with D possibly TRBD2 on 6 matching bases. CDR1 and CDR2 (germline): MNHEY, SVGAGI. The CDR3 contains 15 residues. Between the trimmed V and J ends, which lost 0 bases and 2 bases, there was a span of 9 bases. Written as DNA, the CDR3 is TGTGCCAGCAGTTACTCGAGGACTATCACAGATACGCAGTATTTT. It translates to CASSYSRTITDTQYF.